This TCR beta chain was documented in a study of CD8+CD57+ T cells in acquired aplastic anemia. Study-level information: When averaged, DNA from sorted CD4+ and CD8+ cells came to approximately 3.2 ug. Healthy donors yielded about 9.9 million CD4+ cell reads on average. Study-wide results and limits: The CD8+ Simpson's diversity of patients and controls was not significantly different. Overlap between patients and controls comprised almost 30 CD8+ CDR3 sequences.

This CDR3 has 17 amino acids. The V gene end was trimmed by 0 bases and the J gene end by 5 bases; junction bases not matched to a gene: 6. Germline CDR1 SGDLS, CDR2 YYNGEE. For this clonotype: Antigen unknown.

Genomic DNA was employed as the template in profiling TCR beta VDJ and CDR3. TCRdb reanalysed the reads using MiXCR and keeps one entry per CDR3 protein. The sample lists about 190,000 distinct CDR3 sequences, approximately 52% seen once, with about 16% in the top ten. The material sequenced was sorted CD4+, CD8+, or CD8+CD57+ T cells (not recorded which) from PBMCs. The gene calls are TRBV9 and TRBJ1-6; 9 bases agree with TRBD1. This clonotype originated in a human donor in good health, serving as a control. Here the CDR3 DNA reads TGTGCCAGCAGCGTAGGAGTGGGACAGGGAGATAATTCACCCCTCCACTTT. It codes for CASSVGVGQGDNSPLHF.